This TCR beta chain was retrieved from a study of blood T cell repertoires in COVID-19. CDR1 is KGHSH, CDR2 LQKENI, per germline. The CDR3 spans 16 residues. Trimming removed 6 bases from V and 8 bases from J, with 22 bases in between. This table comes from immunoSEQ multiplex PCR, and its TCRdb copy is limited to in-frame clones, with some not included. This table has over 150,000 clones, about 75% appearing once. The chain couples TRBV18 to TRBJ1-4; unclear D gene. The sequenced material came from peripheral blood. The source of this sequence is a woman in her seventies with acute or convalescent COVID-19. CDR3 in amino acids: CASSQSSSDRGEKLFF. As DNA, the CDR3 is TGTGCCAGCTCCCAATCATCATCGGACCGAGGGGAAAAACTGTTTTTT.